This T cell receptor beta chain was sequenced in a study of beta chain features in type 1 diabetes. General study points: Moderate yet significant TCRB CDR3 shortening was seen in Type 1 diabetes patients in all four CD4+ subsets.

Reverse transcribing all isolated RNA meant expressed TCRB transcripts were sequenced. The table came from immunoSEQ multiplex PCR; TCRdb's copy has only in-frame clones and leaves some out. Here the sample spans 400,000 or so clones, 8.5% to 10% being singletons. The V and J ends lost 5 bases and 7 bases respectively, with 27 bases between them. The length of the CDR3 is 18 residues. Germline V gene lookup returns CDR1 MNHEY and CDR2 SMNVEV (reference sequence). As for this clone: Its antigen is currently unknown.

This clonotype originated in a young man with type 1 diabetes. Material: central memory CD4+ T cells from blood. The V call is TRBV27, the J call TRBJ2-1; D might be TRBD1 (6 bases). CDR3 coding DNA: TGTGCCAGCAGTCCGAGGGACACTTCTCTCGGGCGGTGGAATGAGCAGTTCTTC. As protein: CASSPRDTSLGRWNEQFF.